The source of this TCR beta chain is a study of technical replicates of blood from a handful of donors. Data came from immunoSEQ multiplex PCR; TCRdb stores just in-frame clones and leaves some out. The sample records about 87,000 clones, 95% being singletons. Germline values: CDR1 SGDLS, CDR2 YYNGEE. The V gene end was trimmed by 0 bases and the J gene end by 4 bases; junction bases not matched to a gene: 4. CDR3 length equals 14 residues. The sequenced sample was T cells isolated from PBMCs. This TCR came from a human donor in good health. The rearrangement links TRBV9 to TRBJ2-7; 7 nucleotides match TRBD2. The CDR3 sequence is CASSVGTSVYEQYF. DNA for the CDR3: TGTGCCAGCAGCGTAGGAACTAGCGTGTACGAGCAGTACTTC.